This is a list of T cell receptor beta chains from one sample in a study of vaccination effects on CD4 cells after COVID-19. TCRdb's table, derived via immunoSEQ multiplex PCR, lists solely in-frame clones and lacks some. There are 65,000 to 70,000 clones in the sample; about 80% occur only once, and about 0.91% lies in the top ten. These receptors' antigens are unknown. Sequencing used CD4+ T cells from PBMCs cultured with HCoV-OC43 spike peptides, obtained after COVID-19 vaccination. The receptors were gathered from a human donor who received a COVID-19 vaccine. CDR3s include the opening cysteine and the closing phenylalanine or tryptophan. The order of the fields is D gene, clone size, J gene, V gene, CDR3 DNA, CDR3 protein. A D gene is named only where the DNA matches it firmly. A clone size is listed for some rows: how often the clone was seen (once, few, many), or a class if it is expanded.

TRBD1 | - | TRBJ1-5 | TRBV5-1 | TGCGCCAGCAGCCCGGGGGACAGGGAGAGCAATCAGCCCCAGCATTTT | CASSPGDRESNQPQHF
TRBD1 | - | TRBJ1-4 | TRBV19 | TGTGCCAGTAGTGCCCAGACAGGGCTTGCAGAAAAACTGTTTTTT | CASSAQTGLAEKLFF
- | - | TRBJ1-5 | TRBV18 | TGTGCCAGCTCACCACAGGGGACTAATCAGCCCCAGCATTTT | CASSPQGTNQPQHF
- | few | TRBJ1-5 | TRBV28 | TGTGCCAGCACCCGCTGGGTAAGCAATCAGCCCCAGCATTTT | CASTRWVSNQPQHF
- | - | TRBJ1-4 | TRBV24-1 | TGTGCCACCAGTGATGCAAAGGGGGAAACTAATGAAAAACTGTTTTTT | CATSDAKGETNEKLFF
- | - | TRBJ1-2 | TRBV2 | TGTGCCAGCAGTGAAAACCCCGAATATGGCTACACCTTC | CASSENPEYGYTF
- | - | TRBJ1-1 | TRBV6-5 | TGTGCCAGCAGAGGACTGACTGGGGATGAAGCTTTCTTT | CASRGLTGDEAFF
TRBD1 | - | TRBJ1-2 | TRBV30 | TGTGCCTGGAATCAACTTAACAGGGGCCAAGTAGGCTACACCTTC | CAWNQLNRGQVGYTF
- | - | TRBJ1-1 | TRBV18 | TGTGCCAGCTCACAGGACAGCCTGAACACTGAAGCTTTCTTT | CASSQDSLNTEAFF
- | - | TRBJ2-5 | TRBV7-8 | TGTGCCAGCAGCGGAGGACGCGAAGAGACCCAGTACTTC | CASSGGREETQYF
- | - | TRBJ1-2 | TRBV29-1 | TGCAGCGTTGAAGTTAGAATCGGGGGAATGGATGGCTACACCTTC | CSVEVRIGGMDGYTF
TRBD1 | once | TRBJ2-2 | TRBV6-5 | TGTGCCAGCAGCACAGGGGGCGCGAACACCGGGGAGCTGTTTTTT | CASSTGGANTGELFF
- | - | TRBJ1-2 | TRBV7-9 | TGTGCCAGCAGCCTACGGACAATGCTGAGTGGCTACACCTTC | CASSLRTMLSGYTF
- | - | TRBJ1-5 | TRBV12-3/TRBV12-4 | TGTGCCAGCAGAAGGGGTCCCCATCAGCCCCAGCATTTT | CASRRGPHQPQHF
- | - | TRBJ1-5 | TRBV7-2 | TGTGCCAGCAGCTTACGGCGGGATCAGCCCCAGCATTTT | CASSLRRDQPQHF
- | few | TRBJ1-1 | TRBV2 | TGTGCCAGCAGTCCTCAGAAGAACACTGAAGCTTTCTTT | CASSPQKNTEAFF
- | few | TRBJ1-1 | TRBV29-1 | TGCAGCGTATCAGGACAGAACACTGAAGCTTTCTTT | CSVSGQNTEAFF
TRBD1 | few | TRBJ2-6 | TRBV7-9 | TGTGCCAGCAGCCATGCAGGACAGGGGGCGTTTGGGGCCAACGTCCTGACTTTC | CASSHAGQGAFGANVLTF